The subject of this entry is one T cell receptor (beta chain). These data originate in a study of blood T cell repertoires in COVID-19. Across the whole study: Acute and convalescent COVID-19 samples came from the United States, Italy and Spain. T cells, B-cell-depleted T cells, or PBMCs supplied cDNA or gDNA.

As handled by the study authors: Reference gene primer amplification gave nucleated cell count estimates. Data came from immunoSEQ multiplex PCR; TCRdb stores just in-frame clones and leaves some out. Clone size and the V and J calls come from that table; the DNA yielded D and trimming. The sample includes 150,000 to 200,000 clones, roughly 88% of them seen just once. The junction had 6 bases not matched to a gene; V was cut back by 4 bases and J by 6 bases. Germline V gives CDR1 SGHDT, CDR2 YYEEEE. The CDR3 sequence is 15 residues long. Sequencing was done on a sample of peripheral blood. The sequence derives from a woman over 75 with acute or convalescent COVID-19. This chain connects TRBV5-6 to TRBJ2-2; 10 nucleotides line up with TRBD1. In nucleotides, the CDR3 is TGTGCCAGCAGCGGGGACAGGGGTTACGCCGGGGAGCTGTTTTTT. Translated, it gives CASSGDRGYAGELFF.